This TCR beta chain was obtained from a study of patients and donors after allogeneic stem cell transplantation. TCRdb re-called the RT-PCR reads through MiXCR, storing one row per CDR3 protein. The sample yields about 230,000 distinct CDR3 sequences, around an eighth seen once. The CDR3 is 17 residues long. The V end was cut by 3 bases, the J end by 4 bases, with 22 bases between. Sequencing was performed on blood, either unsorted or a sorted T cell fraction (not recorded which). The V call is TRBV12-3 or TRBV12-4, the J call TRBJ2-7, with no clear D. The sequence came from a human donor who was either an allogeneic HSCT recipient or a stem cell or donor lymphocyte infusion donor (not recorded which). It is not recorded whose cells these are; they may come from a transplant donor. The CDR3 bases are TGTGCCAGCAGTTTGACAATGGTGGGAACTATGAGTTACGAGCAGTACTTC. Translating it yields CASSLTMVGTMSYEQYF.